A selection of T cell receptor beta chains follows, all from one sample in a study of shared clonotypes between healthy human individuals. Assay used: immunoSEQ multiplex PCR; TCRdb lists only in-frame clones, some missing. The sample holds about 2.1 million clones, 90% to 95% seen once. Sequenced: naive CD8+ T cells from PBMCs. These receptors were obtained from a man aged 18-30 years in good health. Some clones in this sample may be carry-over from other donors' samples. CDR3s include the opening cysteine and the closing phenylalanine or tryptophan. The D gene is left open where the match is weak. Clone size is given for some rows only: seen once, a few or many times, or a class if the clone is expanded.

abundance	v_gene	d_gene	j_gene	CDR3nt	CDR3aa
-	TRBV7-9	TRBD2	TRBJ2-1	TGTGCCAGCAGCTCGAGGACTAGCGGACCTTACAATGAGCAGTTCTTC	CASSSRTSGPYNEQFF
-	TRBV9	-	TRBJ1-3	TGTGCCAGCAGCGCCTATTTTGGGGGGGTGGAAAACACCATATATTTT	CASSAYFGGVENTIYF
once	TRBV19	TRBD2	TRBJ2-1	TGTGCCAGTAGCGACCCAGGACTAGCTTTCACCTCCTCCACCGTCTTC	CASSDPGLAFTSSTVF
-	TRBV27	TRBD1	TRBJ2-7	TGTGCCAGCAGTATAACGACAGGGTTGGCCTACGAGCAGTACTTC	CASSITTGLAYEQYF
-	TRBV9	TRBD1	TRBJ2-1	TGTGCCAGCAGCGGGAATGACAGGGGCGCGGGGAATGAGCAGTTCTTC	CASSGNDRGAGNEQFF
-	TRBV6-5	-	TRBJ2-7	TGTGCCAGCAGCAGCGGGTCAGGGGCCGTCGGCGAGCAGTACTTC	CASSSGSGAVGEQYF
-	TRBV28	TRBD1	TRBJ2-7	TGTGCCAGCAGTTCTGGGACAGGGTTTACGCGGGACGCCATTTACTCCTCCTACGAGCAGTACTTC	CASSSGTGFTRDAIYSSYEQYF
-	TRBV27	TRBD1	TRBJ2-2	TGTGCCAGCAGTAGCCTGACAGGGGCTGGGGAGCTGTTTTTT	CASSSLTGAGELFF
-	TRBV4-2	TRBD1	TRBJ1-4	TGTGCCAGCAGCCAATACCTTCTGACGTCAACCGGGACAGAAGACATACCAACTAATGAAAAACTGTTTTTT	CASSQYLLTSTGTEDIPTNEKLFF
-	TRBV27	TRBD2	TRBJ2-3	TGTGCCAGCACCATCGGCGGGAGTACAGATACGCAGTATTTT	CASTIGGSTDTQYF
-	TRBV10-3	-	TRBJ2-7	TGTGCCATCAGTGAGTATTTCTACGAGCAGTACTTC	CAISEYFYEQYF
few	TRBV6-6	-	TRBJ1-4	TGTGCCAGCAGTTGGACCGCCTCCAATGAAAAACTGTTTTTT	CASSWTASNEKLFF
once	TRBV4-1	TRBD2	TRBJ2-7	TGCGCCAGCAGCCAGCGACTAGCGGGAGACTACGAGCAGTACTTC	CASSQRLAGDYEQYF
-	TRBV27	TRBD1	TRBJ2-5	TGTGCCAGCAGTTTAGGACAGGGCCTCCAAGAGACCCAGTACTTC	CASSLGQGLQETQYF
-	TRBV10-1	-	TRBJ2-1	TGCGCCAGCAGTGAGGCCGGGGGAAAATACAATGAGCAGTTCTTC	CASSEAGGKYNEQFF
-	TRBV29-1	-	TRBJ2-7	TGCAGCGGAGGGGACGGCTACGAGCAGTACTTC	CSGGDGYEQYF
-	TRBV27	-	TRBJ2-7	TGTGCCAGCAGGGGACATCCCTCCTACGAGCAGTACTTC	CASRGHPSYEQYF
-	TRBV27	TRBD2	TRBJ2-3	TGTGCCAGCAGCCCGGGGACTACCCCTTGGGGAGATACGCAGTATTTT	CASSPGTTPWGDTQYF
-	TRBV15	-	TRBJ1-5	TGTGCCACCAGCAGTTTGGACATGAATAATCAGCCCCAGCATTTT	CATSSLDMNNQPQHF
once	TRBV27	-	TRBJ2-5	TGTGCCAGCAGTCCTCACTACACAGACAAAGAGACCCAGTACTTC	CASSPHYTDKETQYF
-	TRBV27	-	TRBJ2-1	TGTGCCAGCAGGTGGCGGGACAAATACAATGAGCAGTTCTTC	CASRWRDKYNEQFF
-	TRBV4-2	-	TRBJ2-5	TGTGCCAGCAGCCAAGATCGTAGGGAGGCCCAGTACTTC	CASSQDRREAQYF
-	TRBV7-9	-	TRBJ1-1	TGTGCCAGCAGCTCGACGGGAGGGATGAACACTGAAGCTTTCTTT	CASSSTGGMNTEAFF
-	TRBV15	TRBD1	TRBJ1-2	TGTGCCACCAGCGGTACAGGGGACCGCTACACCTTC	CATSGTGDRYTF
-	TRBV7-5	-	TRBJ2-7	TGTGTCAGAAGATGTCAGAGCGGGAGGGCCTACGAGCAGTACTTC	CVRRCQSGRAYEQYF
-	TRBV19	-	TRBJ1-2	TGTGCCAGTAGTATAGATCTTCGGGGCAGGTTCGCTGGCTACACCTTC	CASSIDLRGRFAGYTF
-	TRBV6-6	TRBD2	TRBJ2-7	TGTGCCAGCAGTCCACTAGCGGGCGGGGCCTACGAGCAGTACTTC	CASSPLAGGAYEQYF
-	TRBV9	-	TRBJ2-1	TGTGCCAGCAGCGTAGGTGTCTCAAATGAGCAGTTCTTC	CASSVGVSNEQFF
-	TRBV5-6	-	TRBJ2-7	TGTGCCAGCAGCTCTTCGACCGGGGAGCCCTACGAGCAGTACTTC	CASSSSTGEPYEQYF
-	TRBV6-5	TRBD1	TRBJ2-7	TGTGCCAGCAGTTACTACCGGGACAGTTACGAGCAGTACTTC	CASSYYRDSYEQYF
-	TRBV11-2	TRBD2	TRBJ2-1	TGTGCCAGCAGCTTATCGCCAAGGGTAGCGGGAGGGGATGAGCAGTTCTTC	CASSLSPRVAGGDEQFF
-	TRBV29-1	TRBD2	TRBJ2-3	TGCAGCGTTACTGGGACTAGCGGGTACACAGATACGCAGTATTTT	CSVTGTSGYTDTQYF
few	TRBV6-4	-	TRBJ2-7	TGTGCCAGCGTCGGCCCCCCGGTAGGGGAGTACTACGAGCAGTACTTC	CASVGPPVGEYYEQYF
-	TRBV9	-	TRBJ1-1	TGTGCCAGCAGCGTAGGGGGACAAAGGGGAAACACTGAAGCTTTCTTT	CASSVGGQRGNTEAFF
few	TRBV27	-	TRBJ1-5	TGTGCCAGCAGTTCAGGGTTTCAGCCCCAGCATTTT	CASSSGFQPQHF
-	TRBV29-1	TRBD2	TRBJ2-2	TGCAGCGTCGCACTAGCGGGAGACACCGGGGAGCTGTTTTTT	CSVALAGDTGELFF
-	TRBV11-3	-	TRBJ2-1	TGTGCCAGCAGCTTCTCCCGGAACTACAATGAGCAGTTCTTC	CASSFSRNYNEQFF
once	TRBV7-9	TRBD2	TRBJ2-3	TGTGCCAGCAGCGTCAGACTAGCGGGATACACTAGCACAGATACGCAGTATTTT	CASSVRLAGYTSTDTQYF
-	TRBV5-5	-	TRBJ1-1	TGTGCCAGCAGCTCAGGACCCCGGGACGGGAACACTGAAGCTTTCTTT	CASSSGPRDGNTEAFF
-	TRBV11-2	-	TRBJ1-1	TGTGCCAGCAGCTTAGATTTGGATAAACTGAACACTGAAGCTTTCTTT	CASSLDLDKLNTEAFF
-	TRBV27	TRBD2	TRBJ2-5	TGTGCCAGCAGTTTAATCTCTCCGACGAGCGGGAGGGGGAGCGAGACCCAGTACTTC	CASSLISPTSGRGSETQYF
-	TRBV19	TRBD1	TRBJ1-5	TGTGCCAGTACACAGGGGATGTGGCCCCAGCATTTT	CASTQGMWPQHF
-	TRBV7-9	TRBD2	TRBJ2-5	TGTGCCAGCAGCTGGCCCTGGACTAGCGGGAGTGTTGAGGAGACCCAGTACTTC	CASSWPWTSGSVEETQYF
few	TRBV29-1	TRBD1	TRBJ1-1	TGCAGCGTTTTGACAGGGGTCAAGAACACTGAAGCTTTCTTT	CSVLTGVKNTEAFF
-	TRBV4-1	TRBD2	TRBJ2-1	TGCGCCAGCAGCCAAGATATGCGACTAGCGGGTACCTATGAGCAGTTCTTC	CASSQDMRLAGTYEQFF
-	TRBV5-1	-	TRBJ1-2	TGCGCCAGCAGCTTGGGGGAGACCCTTCCTTTGGGTTATGGCTACACCTTC	CASSLGETLPLGYGYTF
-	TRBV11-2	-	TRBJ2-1	TGTGCCAGCAGCTCCCGTAGGGATGAGCAGTTCTTC	CASSSRRDEQFF
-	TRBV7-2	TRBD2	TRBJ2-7	TGTGCCAGCAGCCCACTAGTTACGCCGGGACTACCGAGCTTC	CASSPLVTPGLPSF
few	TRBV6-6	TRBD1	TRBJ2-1	TGTGCCAGCAGTTACCGGGGACAGGGCAATGAGCAGTTCTTC	CASSYRGQGNEQFF
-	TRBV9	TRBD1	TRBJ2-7	TGTGCCAGCAGCGTTACTCCCGGGACAGGGGACTACGAGCAGTACTTC	CASSVTPGTGDYEQYF
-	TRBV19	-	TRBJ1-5	TGTGCCAGTAGTATCATCGACAGACCTCTAGGTCAGCCCCAGCATTTT	CASSIIDRPLGQPQHF
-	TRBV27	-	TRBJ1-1	TGTGCCAGCAGTTTGGGGGGACGGTACACTGAAGCTTTCTTT	CASSLGGRYTEAFF
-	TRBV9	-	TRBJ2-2	TGTGCCAGCAGCGAGGGGGGGACATACACCGGGGAGCTGTTTTTT	CASSEGGTYTGELFF
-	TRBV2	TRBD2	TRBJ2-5	TGTGCCAGCAGTCCTTCCTCTAGCGGGAGGGTCAGGGAGACCCAGTACTTC	CASSPSSSGRVRETQYF
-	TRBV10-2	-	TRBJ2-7	TGCGCCAGCAGTGAGCCGGGATCCCTTTACTACGAGCAGTACTTC	CASSEPGSLYYEQYF
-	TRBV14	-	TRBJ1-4	TGTGCCAGCAGCCCGGCGGGAATAGCTAATGAAAAACTGTTTTTT	CASSPAGIANEKLFF
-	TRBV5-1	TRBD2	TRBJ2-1	TGCGCCAGCAGCTTGGTTGGGCTGGCGGCGGGAGTAGGCAATGAGCAGTTCTTC	CASSLVGLAAGVGNEQFF
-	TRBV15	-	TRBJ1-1	TGTGCCACCTGGAGTAGGGGTCAGAGTACTGAAGCTTTCTTT	CATWSRGQSTEAFF
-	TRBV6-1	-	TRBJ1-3	TGTGCCAGCAGTGATTACGACGGTAGCTCTGGAAACACCATATATTTT	CASSDYDGSSGNTIYF
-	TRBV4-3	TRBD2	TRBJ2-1	TGCGCCAGCAGCCAATTGGACCGGGAGGTAAACAATGAGCAGTTCTTC	CASSQLDREVNNEQFF